This entry lists 30 T cell receptor beta chains sequenced from one sample in a study of monozygotic twins with inflammatory bowel disease. Reanalyzing the 5' RACE reads, TCRdb keeps one entry per CDR3 protein, without DNA. The listing records fewer than 400,000 distinct CDR3 sequences. The specimen sequenced was blood. Receptors were obtained from a human donor with ulcerative colitis or Crohn's disease, or a healthy co-twin of an affected twin (not recorded which).

The chain combines TRBV7-2 with TRBJ1-5. Per the germline V gene, CDR1 is SGHTA and CDR2 is FQGNSA. CDR3 length: 12 amino acids. The CDR3 is CASSEYNQPQHF.

The J gene is TRBJ2-1, the V gene TRBV5-4; absent DNA, TCRdb's TRBD2 call cannot be checked. Germline V CDR1 and CDR2: SGHNT, YYREEE (reference sequence). The CDR3 has 17 residues. The CDR3 sequence is CASSPPKAGDGYNEQFF.

The rearrangement uses TRBV20-1 and TRBJ2-3; the D gene TCRdb calls, TRBD2, cannot be checked with no DNA. From germline, CDR1 is DFQATT and CDR2 SNEGSKA (reference sequence). CDR3 size: 18 residues. The CDR3 reads CSARPPPGTSGNTDTQYF.

This chain links TRBV6-2 or TRBV6-3 with TRBJ2-1; TCRdb reports TRBD1, a call that lacks DNA to check it against. Germline V CDR1 and CDR2: MNHEY, SVGEGT. This CDR3 has 13 residues. CDR3 region: CASRRGGVNEQFF.

The chain is built from TRBV24-1 and TRBJ2-7; TCRdb proposes TRBD1, but this gene call is untestable without DNA. The CDR3 spans 14 residues. Germline CDR1 KGHDR, CDR2 SFDVKD. The CDR3 protein is CATSDATVSYEQYF.

The chain combines TRBV13 with TRBJ2-5. CDR3 size: 13 residues. Germline assignment: CDR1 PRHDT and CDR2 FYEKMQ (reference sequence). CDR3 sequence reads: CASSLGVEETQYF.

The chain carries TRBV28 and TRBJ2-2; TCRdb lists TRBD1, though no DNA is available to test this call. The CDR3 spans 12 residues. Germline-derived CDR1 and CDR2 are MDHEN and SYDVKM. CDR3 region: CASGQGSGELFF.

Here the CDR3 reads CATSYRQGDTQYF. The chain joins TRBV15 to TRBJ2-3; lacking DNA, the TRBD1 call made by TCRdb goes unchecked. From germline, CDR1 is LNHNV and CDR2 YYDKDF (reference sequence). This CDR3 contains 13 residues. The variable domain in full, with the rest retrieved from reference TRBV15 and TRBJ2-3, is DAMVIQNPRYQVTQFGKPVTLSCSQTLNHNVMYWYQQKSSQAPKLLFHYYDKDFNNEADTPDNFQSRRPNTSFCFLDIRSPGLGDTAMYLCATSYRQGDTQYFGPGTRLTVL.

This chain joins TRBV29-1 and TRBJ1-1; TCRdb gives TRBD1 as the D gene, but with no DNA this cannot be confirmed. Germline V gene data show CDR1 as SQVTM and CDR2 as ANQGSEA. CDR3 length: 14 residues. The CDR3 sequence is CSATTGDKNTEAFF.

V is TRBV7-9 and J is TRBJ1-1. The germline V gene encodes CDR1 SEHNR and CDR2 FQNEAQ (reference sequence). The CDR3 is made up of 15 amino acids. CDR3 region: CASSPGGLRATEAFF.

The chain carries TRBV4-3 and TRBJ1-5. Germline V gene data show CDR1 as LGHNA and CDR2 as YSLEER. The CDR3 is 18 residues long. CDR3 loop: CASSQVAWPTEKLGPQHF.

V usage is TRBV7-6 and J usage is TRBJ1-5. Germline assignment: CDR1 SGHVS and CDR2 FNYEAQ. The CDR3 sequence is 16 residues long. The CDR3 reads CASSPLAGQGYQPQHF. Based on the CDR3 plus reference TRBV7-6 and TRBJ1-5, the full variable domain is GAGVSQSPRYKVTKRGQDVALRCDPISGHVSLYWYRQALGQGPEFLTYFNYEAQQDKSGLPNDRFSAERPEGSISTLTIQRTEQRDSAMYRCASSPLAGQGYQPQHFGDGTRLSIL.

The V gene is TRBV6-4, the J gene TRBJ1-1. In germline, CDR1 is MRHNA, CDR2 SNTAGT. This CDR3 region has 13 residues. This chain's CDR3 is CASSETTLTEAFF.

This chain links TRBV6-5 with TRBJ1-5. The germline gives CDR1 MNHEY, CDR2 SVGAGI. The CDR3 loop spans 12 amino acids. The CDR3 sequence is CASSRGNQPQHF.

The V and J genes are TRBV11-2 and TRBJ1-2. Germline CDR1 and CDR2: SGHAT and FQNNGV. CDR3 length equals 18 residues. The CDR3 region is CASRYKHGYGEANYGYTF.

V is TRBV25-1 and J is TRBJ1-1; TCRdb's D gene call, TRBD1, goes unchecked for lack of DNA. This CDR3 spans 14 amino acids. Germline loops: CDR1 MGHDK, CDR2 SYGVNS. The CDR3 loop is CASSEWAGSPEAFF. The full variable domain, rest sourced from reference TRBV25-1 and TRBJ1-1, is EADIYQTPRYLVIGTGKKITLECSQTMGHDKMYWYQQDPGMELHLIHYSYGVNSTEKGDLSSESTVSRIRTEHFPLTLESARPSHTSQYLCASSEWAGSPEAFFGQGTRLTVV.

The chain joins TRBV6-2 or TRBV6-3 to TRBJ2-1. The germline V gene has CDR1 MNHEY and CDR2 SVGEGT. The CDR3 extends over 14 amino acids. This chain's CDR3 is CASSYSGVNNEQFF.

The chain employs TRBV4-1 and TRBJ1-5; TCRdb gives TRBD1 as the D gene, but with no DNA this cannot be confirmed. There are 16 residues in the CDR3. Per the germline V gene, CDR1 is MGHRA and CDR2 is YSYEKL. The chain's CDR3 is CASSQVGRGSASPQHF.

The chain links TRBV18 to TRBJ2-7. This CDR3 has 14 amino acids. Germline CDR1 is KGHSH and CDR2 is LQKENI. CDR3 sequence reads: CASSPPSNSYEQYF.

V usage is TRBV28 and J usage is TRBJ1-6; the D call of TRBD1 rests on TCRdb alone, since no DNA is present to check it. Germline CDR1 is MDHEN and CDR2 is SYDVKM. The CDR3 is 15 amino acids. This CDR3 reads CASSLTGSRASPLHF.

The chain recombines TRBV27 with TRBJ2-1. The CDR3 spans 15 residues. The germline gives CDR1 MNHEY, CDR2 SMNVEV (reference sequence). CDR3: CASSLSRPVFNEQFF.

The rearrangement joins TRBV5-5 to TRBJ1-5. The length of the CDR3 is 14 residues. In germline, CDR1 is SGHKS, CDR2 YYEKEE (reference sequence). The CDR3 spells CASSFEGYRQPQHF.

The J gene is TRBJ1-1, the V gene TRBV6-1. The CDR3 contains 18 residues. Germline CDR1 and CDR2: MNHNS and SASEGT. CDR3 sequence: CASSEAFPSTLGNTEAFF.

V gene TRBV27 combines with J gene TRBJ2-1; TCRdb reports TRBD2, a call that lacks DNA to check it against. This CDR3 is 16 amino acids long. CDR1 MNHEY and CDR2 SMNVEV come from the germline V gene (reference sequence). CDR3 amino acids: CASRASPAGDYNEQFF.

This CDR3 is CASMGSGVPDTQYF. V is TRBV6-1 and J is TRBJ2-3; no DNA is available, so the TRBD2 call from TCRdb remains unchecked. This CDR3 comprises 14 residues. From germline, CDR1 is MNHNS and CDR2 SASEGT.

The chain joins TRBV30 to TRBJ1-5; absent DNA, TCRdb's TRBD1 call cannot be checked. In germline, CDR1 is GTSNPN, CDR2 SVGIG (reference sequence). CDR3 size: 15 residues. The CDR3 is CAWSEGQGAQRPQHF.

V is TRBV6-5 and J is TRBJ1-4. Germline lookup yields CDR1 MNHEY and CDR2 SVGAGI. The length of the CDR3 is 13 residues. The CDR3 here is CTSRRAIGEKLFF.

The chain employs TRBV29-1 and TRBJ2-7; the TRBD1 assignment by TCRdb is unverifiable without DNA. The germline V gene has CDR1 SQVTM and CDR2 ANQGSEA. This CDR3 is built from 12 residues. The CDR3 is CSVDRGSGEQYF.

This chain links TRBV28 with TRBJ2-1; TCRdb picks TRBD1, but there is no DNA to check that call. The CDR3 is made up of 15 amino acids. Germline lookup yields CDR1 MDHEN and CDR2 SYDVKM. The CDR3 loop reads CASSYRDREGNEQFF.

The rearrangement uses TRBV5-1 and TRBJ2-1; TCRdb calls TRBD1, which cannot be checked without DNA. The germline CDR1 and CDR2 sequences are SGHRS and YFSETQ. The CDR3 runs to 14 residues. The CDR3 region is CASSEGRMGGEQFF.